Shown below are 11 T cell receptor beta chains from a single sample sequenced in a study of blood T cells in healthy people across ages. Together with a sample-barcoded 5' primer, a J-beta primer mix was included in a second PCR lasting about 7 to 11 cycles. TCRdb fed the 5' RACE reads into MiXCR, producing one record per CDR3 protein. The sample includes approximately 830,000 distinct CDR3 sequences, around 62% of them seen just once. Input material: blood. Source of these receptors: a man aged 25 to 40 in good health.

The chain links TRBV15 to TRBJ2-1; no clear D gene. Trimming stripped 0 bases from V and 6 bases from J, with 6 bases between. The CDR3 contains 13 residues. Germline CDR1 and CDR2: LNHNV and YYDKDF (reference sequence). DNA of the CDR3: TGTGCCACCAGCAGAGATTTCGGCAATGAGCAGTTCTTC. Translated: CATSRDFGNEQFF.

This clonotype was recorded many times. The V gene is TRBV7-9, the J gene TRBJ2-1, with a weak D call TRBD2 (6 bases). V lost 1 base, J lost 8 bases, and 9 bases lay in between. Per the germline V gene, CDR1 is SEHNR and CDR2 is FQNEAQ (reference sequence). CDR3 length: 13 residues. The CDR3 spells CASSLELAHEQFF. The CDR3 DNA is TGTGCCAGCAGCTTAGAACTAGCCCATGAGCAGTTCTTC. The full variable domain, in which reference TRBV7-9 and TRBJ2-1 provide the parts outside the CDR3, is DTGVSQNPRHKITKRGQNVTFRCDPISEHNRLYWYRQTLGQGPEFLTYFQNEAQLEKSRLLSDRFSAERPKGSFSTLEIQRTEQGDSAMYLCASSLELAHEQFFGPGTRLTVL.

V gene TRBV12-3 or TRBV12-4 combines with J gene TRBJ2-1; TRBD1 matches 7 bases. This CDR3 has 15 amino acids. Losses at the gene ends were 6 bases for V and 2 bases for J; bases not matched to a gene: 7. This CDR3 is CASRLQGMPYNEQFF. CDR3 DNA sequence: TGTGCCAGCAGATTACAGGGGATGCCCTACAATGAGCAGTTCTTC.

This clonotype came up a few times. The chain is built from TRBV5-1 and TRBJ2-1, with TRBD1 matching over 7 bases. CDR1 is SGHRS, CDR2 YFSETQ, per germline. V gave up 1 base and J gave up 1 base; unmatched junction bases: 2. The CDR3 extends over 15 amino acids. CDR3 residues: CASSLSTGSYNEQFF. Written as DNA, the CDR3 is TGCGCCAGCAGCTTGTCGACAGGGTCCTACAATGAGCAGTTCTTC.

The rearrangement links TRBV7-2 to TRBJ1-6; no definite D call. CDR3 size: 14 residues. Germline-derived CDR1 and CDR2 are SGHTA and FQGNSA. The germline V and J ends were trimmed by 4 bases and 9 bases, with 13 bases remaining between them. CDR3 sequence (DNA): TGTGCCAGCAGCTCTCAGTGGGCGAGTTCACCCCTCCACTTT. It is translated as CASSSQWASSPLHF.

This clonotype was counted at least ten times. The chain uses TRBV7-9 and TRBJ2-7, with unresolved D. In germline, CDR1 is SEHNR, CDR2 FQNEAQ (reference sequence). There are 13 residues in the CDR3. Deletions cut 4 bases from V and 2 bases from J, with 9 bases between. The CDR3 region has the DNA TGTGCCAGCAGCTCCCGTCAGACCTACGAGCAGTACTTC. Amino acid sequence: CASSSRQTYEQYF.

This sequence joins TRBV6-1 and TRBJ1-5, with D tentatively TRBD1 (5 bases). Germline CDR1 reads MNHNS; CDR2 reads SASEGT. V was trimmed by 2 bases and J by 7 bases, leaving 15 bases between them. The CDR3 is made up of 15 amino acids. The CDR3 protein is CASSERQGFRQPQHF. CDR3 DNA sequence: TGTGCCAGCAGTGAACGTCAGGGCTTTCGCCAGCCCCAGCATTTT.

The count of this clonotype is one. The chain recombines TRBV7-9 with TRBJ2-6, with D unclear. Deletions cut 5 bases from V and 0 bases from J, with 11 bases between. This CDR3 is 16 amino acids long. Germline assignment: CDR1 SEHNR and CDR2 FQNEAQ (reference sequence). In DNA form, the CDR3 reads TGTGCCAGCAGCACCGTGGGCTTCTCTGGGGCCAACGTCCTGACTTTC. Translated: CASSTVGFSGANVLTF.

This clonotype was seen once. The rearrangement joins TRBV30 to TRBJ2-3; 13 bases agree with TRBD2. The ends lost 1 base at V and 3 bases at J; junction bases unmatched: 4. The CDR3 spans 16 residues. Germline V CDR1 and CDR2: GTSNPN, SVGIG (reference sequence). CDR3 bases: TGTGCCTGGAGTGGGGGACTAGCGGGAAAGACAGATACGCAGTATTTT. Residues: CAWSGGLAGKTDTQYF.

This clonotype was seen once. The chain employs TRBV5-4 and TRBJ2-1; tentative D call: TRBD1 (6 bases). Trimming pared 4 bases from V and 4 bases from J, leaving 15 bases between. CDR3 length equals 15 residues. Germline-derived CDR1 and CDR2 are SGHNT and YYREEE (reference sequence). Here the CDR3 DNA reads TGTGCCAGCAGCCCGCCGGGACACATGTACAATGAGCAGTTCTTC. Translating it yields CASSPPGHMYNEQFF.

The J gene is TRBJ2-1, the V gene TRBV5-1; 7 positions agree with TRBD2. With V trimmed by 5 bases and J by 0 bases, 5 bases remained unmatched. Germline loops: CDR1 SGHRS, CDR2 YFSETQ. The CDR3 contains 15 residues. This chain's CDR3 is CASRTSGDSYNEQFF. CDR3 sequence (DNA): TGCGCCAGCAGAACAAGCGGGGACTCCTACAATGAGCAGTTCTTC.